Listed below are T cell receptor beta chains from one sample, sequenced in a study of shared clonotypes between healthy human individuals. Using immunoSEQ multiplex PCR, the repertoire was profiled, and TCRdb retains in-frame clones only, with some absent. The sample yields about 730,000 clones, over 60% seen once. Sequencing was performed on memory CD4+ T cells sorted from blood. These receptors were obtained from a woman in her twenties or thirties in good health. Both conserved end residues are part of each CDR3. Fields, in order: V gene, clone size, D gene, J gene, CDR3 protein, CDR3 DNA. D genes are given only for firm matches. The size field is filled for only some rows; it gives once, few, many or a size class.

TRBV13	.	TRBD1	TRBJ2-5	CASRPTGGGQTQYF	TGTGCCAGCAGGCCTACAGGGGGTGGACAGACCCAGTACTTC
TRBV5-1	few	TRBD1	TRBJ1-4	CASSWGDRNNEKLFF	TGCGCCAGCAGCTGGGGGGACAGGAACAATGAAAAACTGTTTTTT
TRBV7-9	.	TRBD1	TRBJ1-1	CASSPTGLQGSTEAFF	TGCGCCAGCAGCCCCACGGGCCTACAGGGGAGCACTGAAGCTTTCTTT
TRBV7-9	once	TRBD2	TRBJ2-1	CASSTSLAVYNEQFF	TGTGCCAGCAGTACCAGTCTAGCGGTCTACAATGAGCAGTTCTTC
TRBV5-1	.	TRBD2	TRBJ2-7	CASSLFSGSEQYF	TGCGCCAGCAGCTTGTTTAGCGGGAGCGAGCAGTACTTC
TRBV5-1	.	.	TRBJ1-1	CASSLRDTEAFF	TGCGCCAGCAGCCTCCGGGACACTGAAGCTTTCTTT
TRBV19	.	.	TRBJ2-5	CASSELRAQETQYF	TGTGCCAGTAGTGAGCTCAGGGCACAAGAGACCCAGTACTTC
TRBV5-1	.	TRBD2	TRBJ2-7	CASSLPDRTTTSGIKYEQYF	TGCGCCAGCAGCCTACCCGACAGGACGACCACTAGCGGGATAAAATACGAGCAGTACTTC
TRBV4-2	.	TRBD2	TRBJ2-7	CASSQAHPTSGFSYEQYF	TGTGCCAGCAGCCAAGCCCATCCCACTAGCGGCTTCTCCTACGAGCAGTACTTC
TRBV9	.	.	TRBJ2-7	CASSVGQGVSYEQYF	TGTGCCAGCAGCGTAGGGCAGGGAGTAAGTTACGAGCAGTACTTC
TRBV14	.	.	TRBJ2-7	CASSQGLLSSYEQYF	TGTGCCAGCAGCCAAGGACTCCTGAGCTCCTACGAGCAGTACTTC
TRBV12-5	.	TRBD2	TRBJ2-1	CASGLVVSGRGNEQFF	TGTGCTAGTGGTTTGGTCGTTAGCGGGAGAGGCAATGAGCAGTTCTTC
TRBV23-1	.	.	TRBJ2-7	CASSQKQDPSYEQYF	TGCGCCAGCAGTCAAAAGCAGGATCCCTCCTACGAGCAGTACTTC
TRBV28	.	TRBD1	TRBJ1-4	CASSDTDRPEKLFF	TGTGCCAGCAGTGACACGGACAGGCCGGAAAAACTGTTTTTT
TRBV6-5	.	.	TRBJ1-1	CASTRGEGTEAFF	TGTGCCAGCACTAGAGGGGAGGGGACTGAAGCTTTCTTT
TRBV7-6	.	.	TRBJ2-1	CASSPWTVGEQFF	TGTGCCAGCAGCCCCTGGACAGTAGGTGAGCAGTTCTTC
TRBV5-1	.	TRBD2	TRBJ2-1	CASSTTSGAYNEQFF	TGCGCCAGCAGCACTACTAGCGGGGCTTACAATGAGCAGTTCTTC
TRBV29-1	.	.	TRBJ1-1	CSVLRAAMNTEAFF	TGCAGCGTCTTGAGGGCGGCCATGAACACTGAAGCTTTCTTT
TRBV4-1	.	TRBD2	TRBJ2-1	CASSQELAEYNEQFF	TGCGCCAGCAGCCAAGAACTAGCGGAGTACAATGAGCAGTTCTTC
TRBV6-1	.	.	TRBJ2-7	CATTLGPSSYEQYF	TGTGCCACAACTCTGGGTCCTAGCTCCTACGAGCAGTACTTC
TRBV28	.	.	TRBJ1-2	CASSSDLGGYTF	TGTGCCAGCAGTTCAGATTTGGGGGGCTACACCTTC
TRBV28	.	.	TRBJ1-5	CAGSDSNQPQHF	TGTGCCGGATCAGATAGCAATCAGCCCCAGCATTTT
TRBV5-6	.	TRBD2	TRBJ2-5	CASSPLGAGIEETQYF	TGTGCCAGCAGTCCCTTGGGAGCGGGGATAGAAGAGACCCAGTACTTC
TRBV5-1	.	.	TRBJ1-2	CASSFNPRGLWGYTF	TGCGCCAGCAGCTTTAACCCCAGGGGACTCTGGGGCTACACCTTC
TRBV9	once	.	TRBJ2-4	CASSPTLGLAEGGQNIQYF	TGTGCCAGCAGCCCGACCCTGGGTCTAGCGGAAGGGGGGCAAAACATTCAGTACTTC
TRBV11-3	.	.	TRBJ1-1	CASSLIGGTEAFF	TGTGCCAGCAGCCTCATAGGGGGGACTGAAGCTTTCTTT
TRBV19	few	TRBD2	TRBJ2-1	CASSIRASGPRGNEQFF	TGTGCCAGTAGTATTCGGGCTAGCGGGCCCAGGGGCAATGAGCAGTTCTTC
TRBV18	many	.	TRBJ2-5	CASSPPVQETQYF	TGTGCCAGCTCACCTCCCGTTCAAGAGACCCAGTACTTC
TRBV5-1	.	.	TRBJ1-5	CASQRVPEIEPQHF	TGCGCCAGCCAGAGAGTACCTGAGATCGAGCCCCAGCATTTT
TRBV5-1	.	TRBD2	TRBJ2-7	CASSLLADNEQYF	TGCGCCAGCAGCTTGCTAGCGGACAACGAGCAGTACTTC
TRBV7-8	.	.	TRBJ2-1	CASSSGRSRADEQFF	TGTGCCAGCAGCTCCGGGCGCTCTCGGGCCGATGAGCAGTTCTTC
TRBV4-1	once	TRBD1	TRBJ1-5	CASSHPGQGISNQPQHF	TGCGCCAGCAGCCACCCCGGACAGGGGATTAGCAATCAGCCCCAGCATTTT
TRBV29-1	.	.	TRBJ1-2	CSVRNNYGYTF	TGCAGCGTTAGGAACAACTATGGCTACACCTTC
TRBV6-1	.	.	TRBJ1-2	CASSEARRAGYTF	TGTGCCAGCAGTGAAGCGCGGAGGGCTGGCTACACCTTC
TRBV6-5	.	TRBD1	TRBJ2-3	CASSWGQSTDTQYF	TGTGCCAGCAGTTGGGGACAGAGCACAGATACGCAGTATTTT
TRBV27	.	.	TRBJ2-7	CASRIRAGGPYEQYF	TGTGCCAGCAGAATAAGGGCCGGGGGACCGTACGAGCAGTACTTC
TRBV27	.	TRBD2	TRBJ2-7	CASSLAGGQNYEQYF	TGTGCCAGCAGTTTAGCGGGAGGCCAAAACTACGAGCAGTACTTC
TRBV4-2	few	TRBD1	TRBJ1-2	CASSQMDRARGYTF	TGTGCCAGCAGCCAAATGGACAGGGCGCGAGGCTACACCTTC
TRBV7-2	.	TRBD1	TRBJ2-5	CASSWIKGARETQYF	TGTGCCAGCAGCTGGATAAAGGGGGCGCGGGAGACCCAGTACTTC
TRBV7-2	.	.	TRBJ2-2	CASSSTHTGELFF	TGTGCCAGCAGCTCGACTCACACCGGGGAGCTGTTTTTT
TRBV5-1	once	.	TRBJ2-3	CASSSPGAGVGTDTQYF	TGCGCCAGCAGCTCCCCAGGGGCGGGAGTAGGGACAGATACGCAGTATTTT
TRBV30	.	.	TRBJ1-1	CAWSVAVNTEAFF	TGTGCCTGGAGTGTCGCGGTGAACACTGAAGCTTTCTTT
TRBV7-9	.	TRBD1	TRBJ2-2	CASSPPYTGTGLIPGELFF	TGTGCCAGCAGCCCCCCATATACCGGGACAGGGCTTATACCCGGGGAGCTGTTTTTT
TRBV6-5	many	TRBD2	TRBJ2-1	CASSKTSGAYNEQFF	TGTGCCAGCAGTAAGACTAGCGGTGCGTACAATGAGCAGTTCTTC
TRBV28	.	.	TRBJ1-5	CASRLPNQPQHF	TGTGCCAGCAGGCTACCTAATCAGCCCCAGCATTTT
TRBV19	.	.	TRBJ2-3	CASSMVAGSTDTQYF	TGTGCCAGTAGTATGGTCGCGGGAAGCACAGATACGCAGTATTTT
TRBV5-1	.	.	TRBJ2-1	CASSLDTKDYNEQFF	TGCGCCAGCAGCCTTGACACCAAGGACTACAATGAGCAGTTCTTC
TRBV18	once	.	TRBJ1-1	CASSPREGVAEAFF	TGTGCCAGCTCACCTAGAGAGGGGGTGGCTGAAGCTTTCTTT